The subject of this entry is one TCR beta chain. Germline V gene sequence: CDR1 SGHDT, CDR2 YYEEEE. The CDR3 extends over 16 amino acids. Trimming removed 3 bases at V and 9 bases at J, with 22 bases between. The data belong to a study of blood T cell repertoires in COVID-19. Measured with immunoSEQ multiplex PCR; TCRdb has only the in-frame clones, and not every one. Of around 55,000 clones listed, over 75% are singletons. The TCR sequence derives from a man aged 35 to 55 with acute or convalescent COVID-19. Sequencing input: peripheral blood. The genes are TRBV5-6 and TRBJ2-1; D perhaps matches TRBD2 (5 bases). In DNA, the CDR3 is TGTGCCAGCAGCTCGCCGGACGTCGAGAGGGTAGGTGAGCAGTTCTTC. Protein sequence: CASSSPDVERVGEQFF.